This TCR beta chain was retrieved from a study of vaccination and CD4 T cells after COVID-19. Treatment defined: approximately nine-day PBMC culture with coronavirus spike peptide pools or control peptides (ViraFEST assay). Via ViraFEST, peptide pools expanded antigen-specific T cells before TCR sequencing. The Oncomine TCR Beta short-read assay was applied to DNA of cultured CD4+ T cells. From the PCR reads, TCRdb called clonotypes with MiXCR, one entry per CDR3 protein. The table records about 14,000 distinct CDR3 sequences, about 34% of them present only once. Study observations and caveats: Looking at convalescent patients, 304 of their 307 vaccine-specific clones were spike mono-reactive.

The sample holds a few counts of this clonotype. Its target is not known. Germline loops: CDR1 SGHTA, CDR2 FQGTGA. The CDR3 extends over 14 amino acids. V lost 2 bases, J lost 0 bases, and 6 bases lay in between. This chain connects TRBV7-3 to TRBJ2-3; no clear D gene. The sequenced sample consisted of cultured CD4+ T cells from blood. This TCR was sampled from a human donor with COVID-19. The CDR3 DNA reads TGTGCCAGCAGCTTAGTAGGTAGCACAGATACGCAGTATTTT. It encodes CASSLVGSTDTQYF.